The source of this T cell receptor (beta chain) is a study of neoadjuvant anti-PD-1 for oral cavity cancer. Looking at the study overall: Around day 43, patients without progression received a fourth nivolumab dose before surgery. Study results and limitations: Only a few patients per response group were TCR-analyzed; validation needed.

This table comes from immunoSEQ multiplex PCR, and its TCRdb copy is limited to in-frame clones, with some not included. Among about 72,000 clones listed, around 88% were seen once. No culture or expansion preceded analysis of these blood cells. Germline V gene sequence: CDR1 SGDLS, CDR2 YYNGEE. The CDR3 loop spans 13 amino acids. V shed 4 bases, J shed 3 bases, and the junction held 3 bases outside the gene matches. Regarding this clone: Its antigen is not known.

The sequence was obtained from a person aged 35-79 years with oral cavity squamous cell carcinoma. The chain couples TRBV9 to TRBJ2-7; 8 nucleotides match TRBD1. This specimen consisted of PBMCs, obtained before nivolumab (anti-PD-1) treatment. For the CDR3, the DNA is TGTGCCAGCAGCCTCACAGGGGGCTACGAGCAGTACTTC. Translation: CASSLTGGYEQYF.